Described below is a single T cell receptor beta chain sequence and its context. Antigen unknown. The sequenced patients had an expansion of CD8+CD57+ cells seen by flow cytometry. The blood sampling took place in patients who had so far received no therapy. This sample is drawn from a study of CD8+CD57+ T cells in acquired aplastic anemia. Study at large: The DNA of sorted CD4+ and CD8+ cells averaged around 3.2 ug. Whole-study findings and limits: Patients and controls turned out to have some 30 CD8+ CDR3 sequences in common.

Germline CDR1 reads SEHNR; CDR2 reads FQNEAQ (reference sequence). The CDR3 consists of 15 residues. V lost 4 bases, J lost 0 bases, and 12 bases lay in between. TCR beta VDJ and CDR3 profiling used genomic DNA as template. MiXCR, applied by TCRdb to the reads, yields one record per CDR3 protein. The table shows about 160,000 distinct CDR3 sequences, with about two thirds occurring only once. What was sequenced was sorted CD4+, CD8+, or CD8+CD57+ T cells (not recorded which) from PBMCs. This rearrangement joins TRBV7-9 to TRBJ1-1; no definite D call. This clonotype was obtained from a human donor with aplastic anemia. The CDR3 coding sequence is TGTGCCAGCAGCTATCACGGTGGAATGAACACTGAAGCTTTCTTT. As protein: CASSYHGGMNTEAFF.